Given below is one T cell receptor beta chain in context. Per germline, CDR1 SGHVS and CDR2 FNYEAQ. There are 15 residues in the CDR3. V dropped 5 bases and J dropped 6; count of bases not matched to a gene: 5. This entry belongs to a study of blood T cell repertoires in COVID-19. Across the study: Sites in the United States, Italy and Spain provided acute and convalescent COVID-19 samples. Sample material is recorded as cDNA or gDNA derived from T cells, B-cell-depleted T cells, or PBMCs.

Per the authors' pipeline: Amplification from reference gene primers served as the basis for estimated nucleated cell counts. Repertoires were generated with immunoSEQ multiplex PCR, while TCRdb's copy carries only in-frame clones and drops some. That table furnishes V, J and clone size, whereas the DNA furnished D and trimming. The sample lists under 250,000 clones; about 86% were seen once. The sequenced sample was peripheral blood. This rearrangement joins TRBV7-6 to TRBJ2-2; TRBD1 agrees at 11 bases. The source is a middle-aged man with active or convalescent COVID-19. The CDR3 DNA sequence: TGTGCCAGCAGCATCGGGACAGGGGGACCCGGGGAGCTGTTTTTT. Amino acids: CASSIGTGGPGELFF.